One and the same sample provided the 14 T cell receptor beta chains below, sequenced in a study of blood T cells in healthy people across ages. Using a J-beta primer mix together with a sample-barcoded 5' primer, a second PCR was run for about 6 to 11 cycles. TCRdb re-analysed the 5' RACE reads in MiXCR, keeping a single row per CDR3 protein. The table has roughly 410,000 distinct CDR3 sequences, 50% to 60% seen once; the top ten hold 51%. The sequencing sample was made of blood. The receptors here all came from a man aged 60 to 69 in good health.

This clonotype was found a few times. The rearrangement joins TRBV6-5 to TRBJ2-3; TRBD1 is a possible D gene (6 bases). This CDR3 spans 15 amino acids. V was cut by 5 bases and J by 5 bases, with 17 bases left in between. Germline loops: CDR1 MNHEY, CDR2 SVGAGI. CDR3 protein: CASSTGTTDIDTQYF. As DNA, the CDR3 is TGTGCCAGCAGTACCGGGACAACGGATATAGATACGCAGTATTTT.

This clonotype was detected a few times. V and J are TRBV5-1 and TRBJ2-3; D unresolved. Trimming shortened V by 9 bases and J by 7 bases, and 18 bases separated the two germline ends. CDR3 length: 13 residues. Germline V gene lookup returns CDR1 SGHRS and CDR2 YFSETQ. CDR3 region: CATTDGSSYTQYF. The DNA for the CDR3 is TGCGCCACGACGGACGGATCGTCATATACGCAGTATTTT.

This chain links TRBV20-1 with TRBJ2-5; TRBD1 agrees at 7 bases. CDR3 size: 13 residues. Trimming cost V 4 bases and J 4 bases; bases outside gene matches: 6. CDR1 DFQATT and CDR2 SNEGSKA come from the germline V gene (reference sequence). This CDR3 is CSANDRAIETQYF. CDR3 DNA: TGCAGTGCTAACGACAGGGCGATAGAGACCCAGTACTTC.

The genes are TRBV20-1 and TRBJ2-1; D may match TRBD1 or TRBD2 (6 bases each). CDR3 length: 16 amino acids. Germline assignment: CDR1 DFQATT and CDR2 SNEGSKA (reference sequence). V gave up 0 bases and J gave up 1 base, with 13 bases separating them. CDR3 sequence (DNA): TGCAGTGCTAGAGATCCGGGGGCCGGGTCCTACAATGAGCAGTTCTTC. As protein: CSARDPGAGSYNEQFF.

The chain is built from TRBV2 and TRBJ2-6, with D hard to call. The ends were cut back, 0 bases at V and 2 bases at J, with 8 bases in the middle. The V gene's germline CDR1 is SNHLY and CDR2 FYNNEI. CDR3 size: 16 residues. The CDR3 DNA reads TGTGCCAGCAGTGAAGCCCGGCCTGCTGGGGCCAACGTCCTGACTTTC. Encoded protein: CASSEARPAGANVLTF.

This clonotype has ten or more counts. The gene calls are TRBV9 and TRBJ2-5; no clear D gene. V lost 0 bases and J lost 4, with 10 bases in between. Germline V gene sequence: CDR1 SGDLS, CDR2 YYNGEE. The CDR3 has 14 amino acids. The CDR3 bases are TGTGCCAGCAGCGTAGCCTCCGGCGGAGAGACCCAGTACTTC. This encodes CASSVASGGETQYF.

Concerning this clonotype itself: Germline and junction disagree at one end, which may indicate a read error. V and J are TRBV5-1 and TRBJ2-7; the match to TRBD1 covers 9 bases. CDR3 length: 16 amino acids. Germline loops: CDR1 SGHRS, CDR2 YFSETQ. DNA of the CDR3: TGTGCCAGCAGTTTAGGCCCGGGACAGGGTACCTACGAGCAGTACTTC. Translating gives CASSLGPGQGTYEQYF.

The chain recombines TRBV29-1 with TRBJ2-3, with 7 bases aligning to TRBD1. The CDR3 covers 14 residues. Germline trimming cut 3 bases from V and 0 bases from J; bases unmatched to any gene: 3. Germline V gives CDR1 SQVTM, CDR2 ANQGSEA. The CDR3 coding sequence is TGCAGCGTTGAGGACAGGAGGAGCACAGATACGCAGTATTTT. Its protein is CSVEDRRSTDTQYF.

The DNA for the CDR3 is TGTGCCAGCAGCGTAGCTCCCACGCCATCTAACTATGGCTACACCTTC. Translating it yields CASSVAPTPSNYGYTF. The V and J genes are TRBV9 and TRBJ1-2; no firm D call. This CDR3 comprises 16 residues. The V and J ends lost 0 bases and 0 bases respectively, with 12 bases between them. Per the germline V gene, CDR1 is SGDLS and CDR2 is YYNGEE.

This clonotype appeared many times. This chain joins TRBV25-1 and TRBJ2-7; 9 bases align to TRBD2. This CDR3 is 15 amino acids long. V trimming: 2 bases; J trimming: 4 bases; junction bases outside the gene matches: 6. CDR1 is MGHDK, CDR2 SYGVNS, per germline. The CDR3 sequence is CASSERDSGGYEQYF. CDR3 nucleotide sequence: TGTGCCAGCAGTGAAAGAGATAGCGGGGGATACGAGCAGTACTTC.

The rearrangement uses TRBV7-2 and TRBJ1-5; the match to TRBD1 covers 10 bases. V gave up 5 bases and J gave up 1 base; unmatched junction bases: 8. Looked up from germline, CDR1 is SGHTA and CDR2 is FQGNSA. The length of the CDR3 is 17 residues. CDR3 DNA: TGTGCCAGCAGCACCCGACAGGGGGCATGGAGCAATCAGCCCCAGCATTTT. It is translated as CASSTRQGAWSNQPQHF.

This clonotype was observed a handful of times. The V and J genes are TRBV4-2 and TRBJ2-7, with D possibly being TRBD2 (5 bases). Germline loops: CDR1 LGHNA, CDR2 YNFKEQ. With 0 bases removed from V and 3 bases from J, the gap between germline ends came to 12 bases. The CDR3 contains 15 residues. The CDR3 region is CASSQDVSVNYEQYF. CDR3 DNA sequence: TGTGCCAGCAGCCAAGATGTTAGCGTAAACTACGAGCAGTACTTC.

The chain couples TRBV29-1 to TRBJ2-7; D is tentatively TRBD1 or TRBD2 (5 bases each). The DNA end is more similar to TRBJ2-4, so the J call may be wrong. Per the germline V gene, CDR1 is SQVTM and CDR2 is ANQGSEA. The CDR3 has 13 amino acids. CDR3 region: CSVVRGAGNIQYF. CDR3 DNA sequence: TGCAGCGTTGTACGGGGCGCGGGTAACATTCAGTACTTC.

The chain couples TRBV4-2 to TRBJ1-4, with unresolved D. Germline CDR1 reads LGHNA; CDR2 reads YNFKEQ. CDR3 length: 12 residues. Trimming removed 4 bases at V and 7 bases at J, with 7 bases between. In DNA form, the CDR3 reads TGTGCCAGCAGCCCGGATATTGAAAAACTGTTTTTT. Its protein product is CASSPDIEKLFF.